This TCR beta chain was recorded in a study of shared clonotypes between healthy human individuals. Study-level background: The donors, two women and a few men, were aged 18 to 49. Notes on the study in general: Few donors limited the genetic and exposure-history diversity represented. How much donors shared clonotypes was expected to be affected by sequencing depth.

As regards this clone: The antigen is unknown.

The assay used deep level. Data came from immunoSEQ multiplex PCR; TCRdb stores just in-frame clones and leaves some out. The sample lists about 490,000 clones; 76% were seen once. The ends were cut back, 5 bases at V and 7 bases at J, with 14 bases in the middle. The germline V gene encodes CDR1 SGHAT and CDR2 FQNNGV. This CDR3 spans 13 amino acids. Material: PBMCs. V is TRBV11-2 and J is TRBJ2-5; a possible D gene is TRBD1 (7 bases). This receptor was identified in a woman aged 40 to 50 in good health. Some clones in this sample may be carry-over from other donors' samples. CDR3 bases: TGTGCCAGCAGCCCGGACAGGCGGGGGACCCAGTACTTC. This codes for CASSPDRRGTQYF.